This T cell receptor (beta chain) was observed in a study of cytomegalovirus exposure and HLA in healthy donors. General study results and limits: Certain sequence variants were highly shared and formed a cluster, and this cluster was likely a sequencing artifact. TCR association rates varied by HLA locus in a later analysis, with DRB1 highest and HLA-C lowest.

As to this clone: Its antigen is unidentified.

CDR3 length: 14 residues. V lost 5 bases to trimming and J lost 5 bases, with 12 bases between them. CDR1 and CDR2 from the germline V gene are SGHAT and FQNNGV. Both 60 Vbeta primers and 13 Jbeta primers went into the PCR. Repertoires were generated with immunoSEQ multiplex PCR, while TCRdb's copy carries only in-frame clones and drops some. This table holds 210,000 or so clones, around 84% found once. Sequencing input: PBMCs. This TCR came from a girl aged 2 to 10 in good health and CMV-seronegative. The rearrangement links TRBV11-2 to TRBJ2-2, with D perhaps matching TRBD2 (5 bases). In nucleotides, the CDR3 is TGTGCCAGCAGCCTACCCGAGGGAACCGGGGAGCTGTTTTTT. It is translated as CASSLPEGTGELFF.